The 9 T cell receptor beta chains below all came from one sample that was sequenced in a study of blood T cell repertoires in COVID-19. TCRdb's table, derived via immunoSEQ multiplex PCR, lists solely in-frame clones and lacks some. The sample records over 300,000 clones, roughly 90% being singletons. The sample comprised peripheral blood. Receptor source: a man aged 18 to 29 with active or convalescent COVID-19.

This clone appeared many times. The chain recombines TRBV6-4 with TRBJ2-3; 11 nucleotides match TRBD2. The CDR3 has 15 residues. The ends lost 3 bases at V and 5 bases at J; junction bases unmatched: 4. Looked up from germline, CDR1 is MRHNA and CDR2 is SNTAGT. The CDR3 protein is CASSEASGGLDTQYF. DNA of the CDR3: TGTGCCAGCAGTGAAGCTAGCGGGGGGTTAGATACGCAGTATTTT.

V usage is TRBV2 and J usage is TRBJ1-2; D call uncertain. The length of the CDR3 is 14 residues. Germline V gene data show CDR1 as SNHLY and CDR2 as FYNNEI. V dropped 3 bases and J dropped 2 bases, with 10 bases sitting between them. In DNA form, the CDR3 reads TGTGCCAGCAGTGAGAGTACAGTAAACTATGGCTACACCTTC. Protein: CASSESTVNYGYTF. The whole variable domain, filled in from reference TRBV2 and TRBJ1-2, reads EPEVTQTPSHQVTQMGQEVILRCVPISNHLYFYWYRQILGQKVEFLVSFYNNEISEKSEIFDDQFSVERPDGSNFTLKIRSTKLEDSAMYFCASSESTVNYGYTFGSGTRLTVV.

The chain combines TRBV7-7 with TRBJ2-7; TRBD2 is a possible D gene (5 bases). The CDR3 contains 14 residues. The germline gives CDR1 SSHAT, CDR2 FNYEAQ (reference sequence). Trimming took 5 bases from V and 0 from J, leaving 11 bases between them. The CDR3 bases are TGTGCCAGCAGCCAGGACGGGGACTCCTACGAGCAGTACTTC. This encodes CASSQDGDSYEQYF.

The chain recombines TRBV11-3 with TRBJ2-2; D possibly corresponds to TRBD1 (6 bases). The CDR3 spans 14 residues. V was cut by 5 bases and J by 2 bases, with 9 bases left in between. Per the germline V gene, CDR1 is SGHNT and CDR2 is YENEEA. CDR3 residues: CASSRQANTGELFF. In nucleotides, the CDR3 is TGTGCCAGCAGCCGACAGGCTAACACCGGGGAGCTGTTTTTT.

This chain's CDR3 is CATSDFGKRNEQFF. The CDR3 region has the DNA TGTGCCACCAGTGATTTTGGCAAAAGAAATGAGCAGTTCTTC. The chain recombines TRBV24-1 with TRBJ2-1; no reliable D call. The CDR3 runs to 14 residues. Trimming took 1 base from V and 7 from J, leaving 10 bases between them. Per germline, CDR1 KGHDR and CDR2 SFDVKD.

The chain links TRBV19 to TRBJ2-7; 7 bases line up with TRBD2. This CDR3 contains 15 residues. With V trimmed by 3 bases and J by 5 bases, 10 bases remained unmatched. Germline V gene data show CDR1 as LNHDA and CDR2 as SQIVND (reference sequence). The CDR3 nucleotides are TGTGCCAGTAGTATCGGCCGGACTAGTCTCCACGAGCAGTACTTC. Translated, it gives CASSIGRTSLHEQYF.

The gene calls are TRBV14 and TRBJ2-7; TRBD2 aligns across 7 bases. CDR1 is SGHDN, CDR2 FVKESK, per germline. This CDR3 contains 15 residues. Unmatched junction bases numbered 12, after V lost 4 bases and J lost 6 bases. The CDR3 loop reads CASSPGAGVSLEQYF. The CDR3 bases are TGTGCCAGCAGCCCTGGGGCGGGAGTCTCCCTCGAGCAGTACTTC. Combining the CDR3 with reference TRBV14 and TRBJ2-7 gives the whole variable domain EAGVTQFPSHSVIEKGQTVTLRCDPISGHDNLYWYRRVMGKEIKFLLHFVKESKQDESGMPNNRFLAERTGGTYSTLKVQPAELEDSGVYFCASSPGAGVSLEQYFGPGTRLTVT.

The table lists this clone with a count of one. The CDR3 protein is CASSKTGATNEKLFF. The CDR3 nucleotides are TGCGCCAGCAGCAAAACAGGGGCAACTAATGAAAAACTGTTTTTT. The rearrangement joins TRBV4-1 to TRBJ1-4; 7 nucleotides align to TRBD1. Trimming removed 5 bases from V and 0 bases from J; junction bases left unmatched: 3. The CDR3 totals 15 residues. Germline-derived CDR1 and CDR2 are MGHRA and YSYEKL.

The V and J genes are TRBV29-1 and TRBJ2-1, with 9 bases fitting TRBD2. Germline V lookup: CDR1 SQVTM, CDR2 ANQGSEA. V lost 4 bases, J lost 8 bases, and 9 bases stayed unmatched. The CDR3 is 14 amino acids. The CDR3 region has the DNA TGCAGCGTTGGCGGGAGGGCATACCGCGATGAGCAGTTCTTC. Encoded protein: CSVGGRAYRDEQFF.